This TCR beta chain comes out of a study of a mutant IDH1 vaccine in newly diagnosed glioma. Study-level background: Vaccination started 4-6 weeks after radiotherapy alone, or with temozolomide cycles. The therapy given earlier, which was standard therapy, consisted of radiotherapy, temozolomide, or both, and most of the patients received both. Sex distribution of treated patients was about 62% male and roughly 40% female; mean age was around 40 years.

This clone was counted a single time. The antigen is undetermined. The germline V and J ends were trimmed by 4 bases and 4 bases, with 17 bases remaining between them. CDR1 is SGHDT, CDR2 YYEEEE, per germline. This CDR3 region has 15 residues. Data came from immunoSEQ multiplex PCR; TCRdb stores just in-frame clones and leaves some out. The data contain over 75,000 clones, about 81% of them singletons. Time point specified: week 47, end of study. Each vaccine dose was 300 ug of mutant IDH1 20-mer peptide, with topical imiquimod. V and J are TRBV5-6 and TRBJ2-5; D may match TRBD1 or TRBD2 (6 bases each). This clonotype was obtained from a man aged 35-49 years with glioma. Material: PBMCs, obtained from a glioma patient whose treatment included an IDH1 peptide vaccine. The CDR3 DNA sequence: TGTGCCAGCAGCCCTACAACGGGGGCCACAGAGACCCAGTACTTC. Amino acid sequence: CASSPTTGATETQYF.